This T cell receptor (beta chain) was identified during a study of blood T cell repertoires in COVID-19. Study-wide context: The United States, Italy and Spain supplied acute and convalescent COVID-19 samples.

Individuals aged 18 to 89 years were recruited from approximately 24 US areas. Using immunoSEQ multiplex PCR, the repertoire was profiled, and TCRdb retains in-frame clones only, with some absent. The sample gives under 250,000 clones, roughly 86% of which show up once; just over 2.5% is in the top ten. Germline V gene lookup returns CDR1 LGHNT and CDR2 FRNRAP. The CDR3 has 15 residues. V shed 6 bases and J shed 6 bases, with 15 bases lying between them. The sample consisted of PBMCs or T cells enriched from blood (not recorded which). The gene calls are TRBV12-5 and TRBJ1-6, with D possibly being TRBD1 (5 bases). The receptor comes from a woman aged 25 to 39 with acute COVID-19. CDR3 in DNA: TGTGCTAGTGGCTGGGGGGGACCGTTTAATTCACCCCTCCACTTT. It specifies CASGWGGPFNSPLHF.